This T cell receptor beta chain was captured by sequencing in a study of cytomegalovirus exposure and HLA in healthy donors. Study summary: Earlier findings included about 120 million unique TCR beta sequences obtained from 150 million to 200 million T cells. General study points: The study had only CMV serostatus as immune exposure information. A later analysis showed TCR association rates differing by HLA locus, peaking at DRB1 and lowest at HLA-C.

Note on this clone: Its antigen remains unknown.

It was with 60 Vbeta and 13 Jbeta primers that the PCR ran. TCRdb keeps only in-frame clones here, not all; method: immunoSEQ multiplex PCR. The table shows around 150,000 clones, with 70% to 80% occurring only once. What was sequenced was PBMCs. The clonotype comes from a man aged 40-55 years in good health and CMV-seropositive.

The CDR3 loop reads CASTPRYRADYGYTF. CDR3 bases: TGTGCCAGCACCCCGAGGTACAGGGCAGACTATGGCTACACCTTC. The chain links TRBV5-5 to TRBJ1-2, with D possibly being TRBD1 (6 bases). Germline V gene data show CDR1 as SGHKS and CDR2 as YYEKEE (reference sequence). Trimming stripped 6 bases from V and 3 bases from J, with 18 bases between. The CDR3 totals 15 residues.